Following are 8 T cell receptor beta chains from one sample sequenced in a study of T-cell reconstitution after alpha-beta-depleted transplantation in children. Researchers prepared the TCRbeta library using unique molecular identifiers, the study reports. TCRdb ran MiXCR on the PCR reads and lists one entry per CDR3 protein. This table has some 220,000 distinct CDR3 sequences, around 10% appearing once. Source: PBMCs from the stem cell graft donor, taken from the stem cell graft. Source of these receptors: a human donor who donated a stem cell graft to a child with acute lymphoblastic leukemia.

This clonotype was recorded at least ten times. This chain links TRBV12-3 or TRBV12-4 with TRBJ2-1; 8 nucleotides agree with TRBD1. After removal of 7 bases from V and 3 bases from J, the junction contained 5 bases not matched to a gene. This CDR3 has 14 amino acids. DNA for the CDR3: TGTGCCAGCATTCAGGGGGCCAACTACAATGAGCAGTTCTTC. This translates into CASIQGANYNEQFF.

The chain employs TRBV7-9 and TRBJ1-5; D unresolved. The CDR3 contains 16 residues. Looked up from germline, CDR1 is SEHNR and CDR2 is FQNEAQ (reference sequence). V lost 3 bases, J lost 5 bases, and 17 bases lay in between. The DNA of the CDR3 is TGTGCCAGCAGCTTTGGAAGCTTTCCATTGGATCAGCCCCAGCATTTT. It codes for CASSFGSFPLDQPQHF.

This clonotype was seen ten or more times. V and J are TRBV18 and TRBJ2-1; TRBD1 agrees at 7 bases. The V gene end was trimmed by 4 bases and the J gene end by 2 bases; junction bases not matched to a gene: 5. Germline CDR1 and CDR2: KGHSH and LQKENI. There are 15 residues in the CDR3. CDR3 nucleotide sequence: TGTGCCAGCTCACGCGACAGGGTGCCCTACAATGAGCAGTTCTTC. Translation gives CASSRDRVPYNEQFF.

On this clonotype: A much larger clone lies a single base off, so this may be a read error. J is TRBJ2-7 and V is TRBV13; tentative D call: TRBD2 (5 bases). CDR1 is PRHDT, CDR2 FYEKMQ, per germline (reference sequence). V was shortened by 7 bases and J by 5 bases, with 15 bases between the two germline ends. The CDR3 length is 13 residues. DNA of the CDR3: TGTGCCAGCACCTCCGGGGAAGTCCACGAGCAGTACTTC. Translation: CASTSGEVHEQYF.

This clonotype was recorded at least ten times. The CDR3 here is CASSFSSPGQYDYEQYF. The CDR3 DNA reads TGCGCCAGCAGCTTTTCGTCCCCGGGACAGTACGACTACGAGCAGTACTTC. The rearrangement links TRBV4-1 to TRBJ2-7; TRBD1 matches 7 bases. Germline V CDR1 and CDR2: MGHRA, YSYEKL. V lost 5 bases and J lost 3; bases outside the gene matches: 16. The CDR3 has 17 amino acids.

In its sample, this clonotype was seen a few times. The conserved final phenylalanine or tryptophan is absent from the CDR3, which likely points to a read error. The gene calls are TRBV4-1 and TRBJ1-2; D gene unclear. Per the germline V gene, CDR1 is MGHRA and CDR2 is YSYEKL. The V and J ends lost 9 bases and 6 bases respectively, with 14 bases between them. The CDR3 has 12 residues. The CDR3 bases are TGCGCCAGTAGTCGGGGATTGAATGGCTACACCTCC. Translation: CASSRGLNGYTS.

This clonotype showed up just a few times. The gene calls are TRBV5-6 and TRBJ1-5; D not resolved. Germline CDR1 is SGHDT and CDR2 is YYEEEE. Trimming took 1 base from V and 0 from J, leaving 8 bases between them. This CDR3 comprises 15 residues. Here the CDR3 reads CASSLSRYSNQPQHF. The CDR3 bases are TGTGCCAGCAGCTTGAGCAGGTATAGCAATCAGCCCCAGCATTTT. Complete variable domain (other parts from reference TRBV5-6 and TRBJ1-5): DAGVTQSPTHLIKTRGQQVTLRCSPKSGHDTVSWYQQALGQGPQFIFQYYEEEERQRGNFPDRFSGHQFPNYSSELNVNALLLGDSALYLCASSLSRYSNQPQHFGDGTRLSIL.

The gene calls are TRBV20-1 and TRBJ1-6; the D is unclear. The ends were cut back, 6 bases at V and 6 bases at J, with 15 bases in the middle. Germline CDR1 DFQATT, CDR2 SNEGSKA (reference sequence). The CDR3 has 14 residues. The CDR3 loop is CSASTTPANSPLHF. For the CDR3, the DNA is TGCAGTGCCTCCACAACGCCGGCTAATTCACCCCTCCACTTT.